This T cell receptor beta chain was recorded in a study of blood T cell repertoires in COVID-19. The CDR3 consists of 15 residues. V shed 7 bases and J shed 3 bases, with 16 bases lying between them. Germline CDR1 LNHDA, CDR2 SQIVND (reference sequence). Profiling relied on immunoSEQ multiplex PCR, and the TCRdb table lists in-frame clones only, not all of them. The table has 45,000 to 65,000 clones, 90% to 95% seen once. Sequencing was carried out using peripheral blood. The sequence came from a man aged 50 to 59 with acute or convalescent COVID-19. The chain recombines TRBV19 with TRBJ1-5; no reliable D call. The CDR3 protein is CASTSYRGSNQPQHF. The CDR3 nucleotides are TGTGCCAGTACCTCGTACAGAGGGTCCAATCAGCCCCAGCATTTT. Using reference TRBV19 and TRBJ1-5 for the parts outside the CDR3, the full variable domain is DGGITQSPKYLFRKEGQNVTLSCEQNLNHDAMYWYRQDPGQGLRLIYYSQIVNDFQKGDIAEGYSVSREKKESFPLTVTSAQKNPTAFYLCASTSYRGSNQPQHFGDGTRLSIL.